These 29 T cell receptor beta chains share one sample of origin, sequenced in a study of early T cells in non-severe SARS-CoV-2 infection. TCRdb ran MiXCR on the 5' RACE reads and lists one entry per CDR3 protein. The table lists tens of thousands of distinct CDR3 sequences, 8.7% of them singletons. The sequenced sample was whole blood, obtained at baseline. Receptors originate from an adult who was a healthcare worker with PCR-confirmed SARS-CoV-2 infection or an uninfected control (not recorded which).

This sequence joins TRBV3-1 and TRBJ2-1; 10 positions agree with TRBD2. CDR1 and CDR2 from the germline V gene are LGHDT and YNNKEL (reference sequence). Trimming cost V 2 bases and J 8 bases; bases outside gene matches: 6. The CDR3 totals 15 residues. CDR3 sequence (DNA): TGTGCCAGCAGCCAAAATAGCGGGAGGTCCTATGAGCAGTTCTTC. Its translation: CASSQNSGRSYEQFF.

This sequence joins TRBV29-1 and TRBJ2-7, with 10 positions matching TRBD1. The CDR3 spans 14 residues. V trimming: 6 bases; J trimming: 0 bases; junction bases outside the gene matches: 5. The germline V gene encodes CDR1 SQVTM and CDR2 ANQGSEA. The CDR3 sequence: CSVAGTGVSYEQYF. CDR3 bases: TGCAGCGTCGCCGGGACAGGGGTCTCCTACGAGCAGTACTTC.

This clonotype was seen repeatedly, ten times or more. The CDR3 here is CAGRAQGGLLSDYGYTF. CDR3 DNA: TGTGCCGGAAGGGCCCAGGGGGGTCTTCTCTCAGACTATGGCTACACCTTC. The gene calls are TRBV6-6 and TRBJ1-2, with TRBD1 matching 7 bases. This CDR3 is built from 17 residues. J lost 3 bases, V lost 11 bases, and 21 bases had no gene match. Germline assignment: CDR1 MNHNY and CDR2 SVGAGI (reference sequence).

This clonotype was detected many times. The rearrangement joins TRBV14 to TRBJ1-1; D is unclear. The CDR3 loop spans 13 amino acids. V lost 1 base to trimming and J lost 5 bases, with 8 bases between them. From germline, CDR1 is SGHDN and CDR2 FVKESK. CDR3 in amino acids: CASSQGLLTEAFF. The CDR3 bases are TGTGCCAGCAGCCAAGGCTTGCTAACTGAAGCTTTCTTT. Combining the CDR3 with reference TRBV14 and TRBJ1-1 gives the whole variable domain EAGVTQFPSHSVIEKGQTVTLRCDPISGHDNLYWYRRVMGKEIKFLLHFVKESKQDESGMPNNRFLAERTGGTYSTLKVQPAELEDSGVYFCASSQGLLTEAFFGQGTRLTVV.

Only a few counts were recorded for this clonotype. The chain employs TRBV23-1 and TRBJ1-5; D might be TRBD1 (5 bases). TRBV23-1 falls under the ORF class, with uncertain function. The CDR3 spans 15 residues. Trimming removed 6 bases from V and 4 bases from J, with 16 bases in between. The CDR3 sequence is CASRGRSRTNQPQHF. As DNA, the CDR3 is TGCGCCAGCAGGGGACGGAGCAGGACTAATCAGCCCCAGCATTTT.

This clonotype was counted only a few times. The chain employs TRBV30 and TRBJ1-1; D is ambiguous. CDR1 is GTSNPN and CDR2 is SVGIG in the germline V gene (reference sequence). V was cut by 3 bases and J by 0 bases, with 11 bases left in between. This CDR3 contains 14 residues. The DNA for the CDR3 is TGTGCCTGGAGGGATTTCGACTTGAACACTGAAGCTTTCTTT. Translated: CAWRDFDLNTEAFF. The full variable domain, with the rest looked up from reference TRBV30 and TRBJ1-1, is SQTIHQWPATLVQPVGSPLSLECTVEGTSNPNLYWYRQAAGRGLQLLFYSVGIGQISSEVPQNLSASRPQDRQFILSSKKLLLSDSGFYLCAWRDFDLNTEAFFGQGTRLTVV.

The chain is built from TRBV4-2 and TRBJ2-2; D gene uncertain. The CDR3 totals 16 residues. The V end lost 2 bases, the J end lost 5 bases, and 15 bases lay between the germline ends. Germline lookup yields CDR1 LGHNA and CDR2 YNFKEQ. CDR3 DNA: TGTGCCAGCAGCCAACAAGGGATGATGCTAACCGGGGAGCTGTTTTTT. Protein: CASSQQGMMLTGELFF.

A few counts support this clonotype. V gene TRBV30 combines with J gene TRBJ2-7; 8 bases align to TRBD1. Germline V gene data show CDR1 as GTSNPN and CDR2 as SVGIG (reference sequence). The CDR3 runs 14 residues. Trimming at V came to 1 base and at J to 3 bases, leaving 5 bases not matched to a gene. The CDR3 coding sequence is TGTGCCTGGAGTGCAGGGGGCACCATCTACGAGCAGTACTTC. This encodes CAWSAGGTIYEQYF.

J is TRBJ2-6 and V is TRBV11-3; D unclear. The CDR3 has 18 amino acids. V lost 5 bases to trimming and J lost 4 bases, with 21 bases between them. Germline V gene sequence: CDR1 SGHNT, CDR2 YENEEA. The DNA for the CDR3 is TGTGCCAGCAGCCCCCCTCTGCCGGGTGTAGGAGGGGCCAACGTCCTGACTTTC. Translated: CASSPPLPGVGGANVLTF.

This clonotype was counted at least ten times. The chain uses TRBV29-1 and TRBJ1-1, with D unclear. CDR3 length equals 12 residues. Germline V CDR1 and CDR2: SQVTM, ANQGSEA. V dropped 4 bases and J dropped 4 bases, with 10 bases sitting between them. Written as DNA, the CDR3 is TGCAGCGTTGTCTTGGGGTCCACTGAAGCTTTCTTT. Protein sequence: CSVVLGSTEAFF.

This clonotype was recorded many times. This chain joins TRBV11-1 and TRBJ2-1, with TRBD1 as a possible D gene (5 bases). Trimming took 4 bases from V and 9 from J, leaving 13 bases between them. Germline lookup yields CDR1 SGHAT and CDR2 FQDESV (reference sequence). This CDR3 region has 13 residues. The CDR3 spells CASSSRPQGEQFF. The CDR3 nucleotides read TGTGCCAGCAGCTCCCGGCCCCAGGGTGAGCAGTTCTTC. The full variable domain, with the rest looked up from reference TRBV11-1 and TRBJ2-1, is EAEVAQSPRYKITEKSQAVAFWCDPISGHATLYWYRQILGQGPELLVQFQDESVVDDSQLPKDRFSAERLKGVDSTLKIQPAELGDSAMYLCASSSRPQGEQFFGPGTRLTVL.

This chain links TRBV27 with TRBJ1-4, with TRBD1 as a possible D gene (6 bases). The CDR3 is 15 residues long. Germline V gives CDR1 MNHEY, CDR2 SMNVEV (reference sequence). V shed 2 bases and J shed 8 bases, with 15 bases lying between them. The CDR3 loop is CASSLKGDWDEKLFF. The DNA of the CDR3 is TGTGCCAGCAGTTTAAAGGGGGATTGGGACGAAAAACTGTTTTTT.

This clonotype was detected many times. This chain joins TRBV6-6 and TRBJ1-4; D is ambiguous. The CDR3 length is 14 residues. Germline lookup yields CDR1 MNHNY and CDR2 SVGAGI (reference sequence). Trimming left V 2 bases short and J 9 bases short, with 13 bases between. As DNA, the CDR3 is TGTGCCAGCAGTTACGCAGGACCGGGGAAAAAACTGTTTTTT. Protein product: CASSYAGPGKKLFF.

This clonotype was observed a handful of times. The chain is built from TRBV7-8 and TRBJ1-1; 7 bases are shared with TRBD1. The trim removed 4 bases at V and 0 bases at J, leaving 8 bases unmatched. CDR1 SGHVS and CDR2 FQNEAQ come from the germline V gene. The CDR3 sequence is 16 residues long. CDR3 in DNA: TGTGCCAGCAGCTCAGGGGGTAGGGGGATGAACACTGAAGCTTTCTTT. Translating it yields CASSSGGRGMNTEAFF.

The chain couples TRBV20-1 to TRBJ1-2; D may be TRBD1 (5 bases). CDR1 is DFQATT, CDR2 SNEGSKA, per germline (reference sequence). The CDR3 is made up of 13 amino acids. V shed 3 bases and J shed 5 bases, with 13 bases lying between them. Here the CDR3 DNA reads TGCAGTGCTAGCCCGGGTACAGGTTATGGCTACACCTTC. Amino acids: CSASPGTGYGYTF.

The chain couples TRBV11-3 to TRBJ2-2; 14 nucleotides line up with TRBD2. The CDR3 is 16 amino acids. Germline CDR1 and CDR2: SGHNT and YENEEA. V dropped 8 bases and J dropped 7; count of bases not matched to a gene: 9. CDR3 coding DNA: TGTGCCAGCTACGGACTAGCGGGAGGACGGGGCGGGGAGCTGTTTTTT. It translates to CASYGLAGGRGGELFF.

The table lists this clonotype with many counts. The chain joins TRBV7-2 to TRBJ2-1; a weak D match, TRBD1 (6 bases). Looked up from germline, CDR1 is SGHTA and CDR2 is FQGNSA. CDR3 length equals 12 residues. Trimming stripped 6 bases from V and 7 bases from J, with 10 bases between. DNA for the CDR3: TGTGCCAGCAGGAGAACAGGGAATGAGCAGTTCTTC. Protein sequence: CASRRTGNEQFF.

There are many counts of this clonotype. The chain combines TRBV7-9 with TRBJ2-2; tentative D call: TRBD1 (6 bases). The CDR3 has 14 amino acids. Germline V CDR1 and CDR2: SEHNR, FQNEAQ (reference sequence). V lost 8 bases, J lost 7 bases, and 17 bases lay in between. The CDR3 DNA reads as TGTGCCAGCGAACGGCAGGGGATAGGCGGGGAGCTGTTTTTT. Protein sequence: CASERQGIGGELFF.

This clonotype was seen many times. The rearrangement joins TRBV29-1 to TRBJ1-1, with D perhaps matching TRBD1 (5 bases). The V and J ends lost 7 bases and 4 bases respectively, with 13 bases between them. The germline V gene has CDR1 SQVTM and CDR2 ANQGSEA. This CDR3 spans 12 amino acids. The CDR3, as DNA: TGCAGCGCCAGGGAGTTTAGCACTGAAGCTTTCTTT. It specifies CSAREFSTEAFF. Filled out from reference TRBV29-1 and TRBJ1-1, the complete variable domain reads SAVISQKPSRDICQRGTSLTIQCQVDSQVTMMFWYRQQPGQSLTLIATANQGSEATYESGFVIDKFPISRPNLTFSTLTVSNMSPEDSSIYLCSAREFSTEAFFGQGTRLTVV.

The chain joins TRBV6-1 to TRBJ2-2, with a weak D call TRBD1 (5 bases). From germline, CDR1 is MNHNS and CDR2 SASEGT. The CDR3 runs 15 residues. Trimming left V 8 bases short and J 9 bases short, with 22 bases between. The CDR3: CASRMGPGPFWELFF. As DNA, the CDR3 is TGTGCCAGCCGGATGGGTCCAGGGCCCTTCTGGGAGCTGTTTTTT.

The table lists this clonotype with many counts. The rearrangement uses TRBV28 and TRBJ2-3; 9 bases match TRBD2. The CDR3 totals 15 residues. Germline loops: CDR1 MDHEN, CDR2 SYDVKM. V lost 4 bases to trimming and J lost 1 base; unmatched junction nucleotides: 3. In nucleotides, the CDR3 is TGTGCCAGCAGTTCTAGCGGGACAGGCACAGATACGCAGTATTTT. This sequence encodes CASSSSGTGTDTQYF.

J is TRBJ2-2 and V is TRBV20-1, with D tentatively TRBD1 or TRBD2 (5 bases each). Germline assignment: CDR1 DFQATT and CDR2 SNEGSKA (reference sequence). Trimming cost V 3 bases and J 5 bases, with 13 bases left between them. This CDR3 is 14 amino acids long. CDR3 loop: CSASFPGQTGELFF. Here the CDR3 DNA reads TGCAGTGCTAGTTTCCCGGGGCAAACCGGGGAGCTGTTTTTT.

The V and J genes are TRBV30 and TRBJ2-1, with D unclear. The CDR3 has 11 amino acids. The germline gives CDR1 GTSNPN, CDR2 SVGIG (reference sequence). V was pared by 2 bases and J by 7 bases, with 6 bases between. The CDR3 spells CAWSPANEQFF. The CDR3 region has the DNA TGTGCCTGGAGTCCAGCAAATGAGCAGTTCTTC.

This sequence joins TRBV19 and TRBJ1-5, with 9 bases fitting TRBD1. CDR3 length equals 14 residues. Germline V gene data show CDR1 as LNHDA and CDR2 as SQIVND (reference sequence). V lost 5 bases, J lost 5 bases, and 4 bases stayed unmatched. The DNA of the CDR3 is TGTGCCAGTAGTGGAGGACAGGGGTATCAGCCCCAGCATTTT. It yields the protein CASSGGQGYQPQHF.

V and J are TRBV10-3 and TRBJ2-1, with D perhaps matching TRBD1 (6 bases). The CDR3 spans 15 residues. Per germline, CDR1 ENHRY and CDR2 SYGVKD. V lost 5 bases and J 2 bases, leaving 13 bases between the germline ends. CDR3 bases: TGTGCCATCAGTACCTCTGGGGACACCTACAATGAGCAGTTCTTC. Translating it yields CAISTSGDTYNEQFF.

In its sample, this clonotype was seen many times. The chain carries TRBV27 and TRBJ2-3; 10 bases match TRBD1. With V trimmed by 6 bases and J by 6 bases, 9 bases remained unmatched. The CDR3 has 15 residues. Germline CDR1 MNHEY, CDR2 SMNVEV (reference sequence). This chain's CDR3 is CASRRDRGTPDTQYF. The CDR3 coding sequence is TGTGCCAGCAGGCGGGACAGGGGAACGCCGGATACGCAGTATTTT.

The V gene is TRBV6-2 or TRBV6-3, the J gene TRBJ1-2; 7 bases map to TRBD1. The CDR3 sequence is 15 residues long. Germline V gene data show CDR1 as MNHEY and CDR2 as SVGEGT. The ends lost 5 bases at V and 5 bases at J; junction bases unmatched: 11. This CDR3 reads CASSDQSTGHYGYTF. CDR3 nucleotides: TGTGCCAGCAGTGACCAATCGACAGGGCATTATGGCTACACCTTC.

This clonotype has more than one count but fewer than ten. This chain joins TRBV30 and TRBJ1-6, with no clear D. The CDR3 is made up of 13 amino acids. V lost 0 bases and J lost 14, with 14 bases in between. Per germline, CDR1 GTSNPN and CDR2 SVGIG (reference sequence). The CDR3 DNA is TGTGCCTGGAGTGTATTGCCCTCCCCTACCCTCCACTTT. It yields the protein CAWSVLPSPTLHF.

This clonotype was found many times. The chain recombines TRBV19 with TRBJ1-6; D is ambiguous. The CDR3 length is 10 residues. Trimming removed 7 bases from V and 9 bases from J, with 4 bases in between. CDR1 and CDR2 (germline): LNHDA, SQIVND (reference sequence). CDR3 amino acids: CASIGSPLHF. In nucleotides, the CDR3 is TGTGCCAGTATCGGTTCACCCCTCCACTTT.